Listed below are T cell receptor beta chains from one sample, sequenced in a study of T-cell reconstitution after alpha-beta-depleted transplantation in children. Via MiXCR, TCRdb re-called the PCR reads, giving one row per CDR3 protein. The table lists approximately 430,000 distinct CDR3 sequences, 16% of them singletons. The starting material was PBMCs, mostly from graft donor cells, obtained 360 days after TCRalphabeta/CD19-depleted stem cell transplant. The receptor source for this set is a boy under three years old who had a stem cell transplant for Wiskott-Aldrich syndrome, so the T cells may come from the graft donor. The CDR3 runs from the conserved cysteine through the conserved F or W. A D gene is named only where the DNA matches it firmly. Only some rows state a clone size, as once, few, many or a class for expanded clones.

CDR3aa: CASSPIRDTQYF
CDR3nt: TGTGCCAGCAGTCCCATAAGGGATACGCAGTATTTT
d_gene: NA
v_gene: TRBV12-3/TRBV12-4
j_gene: TRBJ2-3
abundance: NA

CDR3aa: CASSYLSAGTGELFF
CDR3nt: TGTGCCAGCAGTTACTTAAGCGCTGGGACCGGGGAGCTGTTTTTT
d_gene: NA
v_gene: TRBV6-5
j_gene: TRBJ2-2
abundance: few

CDR3aa: CSARDWRSAVYEQYF
CDR3nt: TGCAGTGCTAGAGATTGGAGGAGCGCAGTCTACGAGCAGTACTTC
d_gene: NA
v_gene: TRBV20-1
j_gene: TRBJ2-7
abundance: few

CDR3aa: CASSRGQGSYNSPLHF
CDR3nt: TGTGCCAGCAGCCGGGGACAGGGTTCCTATAATTCACCCCTCCACTTT
d_gene: TRBD1
v_gene: TRBV28
j_gene: TRBJ1-6
abundance: NA

CDR3aa: CASSLPGGRDTQYF
CDR3nt: TGTGCCAGCAGTTTACCGGGAGGGCGAGATACGCAGTATTTT
d_gene: TRBD2
v_gene: TRBV12-3/TRBV12-4
j_gene: TRBJ2-3
abundance: many

CDR3aa: CASRGPTTGELFF
CDR3nt: TGCGCCAGCCGGGGGCCCACCACCGGGGAGCTGTTTTTT
d_gene: NA
v_gene: TRBV5-1
j_gene: TRBJ2-2
abundance: few

CDR3aa: CASSSREDYEQYF
CDR3nt: TGTGCCAGCAGTTCCCGGGAGGACTACGAGCAGTACTTC
d_gene: TRBD2
v_gene: TRBV12-3/TRBV12-4
j_gene: TRBJ2-7
abundance: few

CDR3aa: CASSMARKDTQYF
CDR3nt: TGTGCCAGTAGTATGGCCCGAAAAGATACGCAGTATTTT
d_gene: NA
v_gene: TRBV19
j_gene: TRBJ2-3
abundance: few

CDR3aa: CASSLLNRDRVVDTQYF
CDR3nt: TGTGCCAGCAGCTTACTAAACCGGGACAGGGTGGTGGATACGCAGTATTTT
d_gene: TRBD1
v_gene: TRBV7-9
j_gene: TRBJ2-3
abundance: many

CDR3aa: CASTTQGEHGYTF
CDR3nt: TGTGCCAGCACCACTCAGGGTGAACATGGCTACACCTTC
d_gene: NA
v_gene: TRBV28
j_gene: TRBJ1-2
abundance: few

CDR3aa: CAISESARVSYNEQFF
CDR3nt: TGTGCCATCAGTGAGTCAGCGAGGGTATCCTACAATGAGCAGTTCTTC
d_gene: NA
v_gene: TRBV10-3
j_gene: TRBJ2-1
abundance: few

CDR3aa: CASSLVAVNTGELFF
CDR3nt: TGTGCCAGCAGCTTAGTGGCAGTGAACACCGGGGAGCTGTTTTTT
d_gene: NA
v_gene: TRBV7-9
j_gene: TRBJ2-2
abundance: NA

CDR3aa: CASSRDRGGETQYF
CDR3nt: TGCGCCAGCAGCCGGGACAGGGGAGGGGAGACCCAGTACTTC
d_gene: TRBD1
v_gene: TRBV5-1
j_gene: TRBJ2-5
abundance: many

CDR3aa: CASSVATGGLAGEETQYF
CDR3nt: TGTGCCAGCAGCGTAGCTACGGGGGGACTAGCGGGAGAAGAGACCCAGTACTTC
d_gene: TRBD2
v_gene: TRBV9
j_gene: TRBJ2-5
abundance: few

CDR3aa: CASSQVENEQFF
CDR3nt: TGCGCCAGCAGCCAAGTTGAGAATGAGCAGTTCTTC
d_gene: NA
v_gene: TRBV4-3
j_gene: TRBJ2-1
abundance: NA

CDR3aa: CASSPLGGGGYTF
CDR3nt: TGCGCCAGCAGCCCTCTGGGGGGCGGTGGCTACACCTTC
d_gene: NA
v_gene: TRBV10-2
j_gene: TRBJ1-2
abundance: NA

CDR3aa: CASSLGGTLTQVTQYF
CDR3nt: TGCGCCAGCAGCTTGGGGGGGACGCTCACACAAGTTACGCAGTATTTT
d_gene: NA
v_gene: TRBV5-1
j_gene: TRBJ2-3
abundance: NA

CDR3aa: CASGPGLLYEQYF
CDR3nt: TGTGCCAGCGGCCCCGGGCTCCTCTACGAGCAGTACTTC
d_gene: NA
v_gene: TRBV5-5
j_gene: TRBJ2-7
abundance: once

CDR3aa: CASSQGAQGYTF
CDR3nt: TGTGCCAGCAGCCAGGGGGCGCAGGGCTACACCTTC
d_gene: TRBD1
v_gene: TRBV28
j_gene: TRBJ1-2
abundance: many

CDR3aa: CASRSGAYYEQYF
CDR3nt: TGTGCCAGCAGGTCAGGGGCCTACTACGAGCAGTACTTC
d_gene: NA
v_gene: TRBV28
j_gene: TRBJ2-7
abundance: few

CDR3aa: CSARGRGFGNQPQHF
CDR3nt: TGCAGTGCTAGAGGGAGAGGTTTCGGCAATCAGCCCCAGCATTTT
d_gene: NA
v_gene: TRBV20-1
j_gene: TRBJ1-5
abundance: NA

CDR3aa: CASSFERGPPETQYF
CDR3nt: TGCGCCAGCAGCTTTGAGCGGGGGCCTCCGGAGACCCAGTACTTC
d_gene: TRBD2
v_gene: TRBV5-1
j_gene: TRBJ2-5
abundance: NA

CDR3aa: CASSPKMETQYF
CDR3nt: TGTGCCAGCTCACCTAAGATGGAGACCCAGTACTTC
d_gene: NA
v_gene: TRBV18
j_gene: TRBJ2-5
abundance: NA

CDR3aa: CASSFRSSGTTPGELFF
CDR3nt: TGTGCCAGCAGCTTCCGGAGTAGCGGGACTACCCCCGGGGAGCTGTTTTTT
d_gene: TRBD2
v_gene: TRBV7-6
j_gene: TRBJ2-2
abundance: few

CDR3aa: CSAKEGAGETQYF
CDR3nt: TGCAGTGCTAAGGAGGGGGCCGGGGAGACCCAGTACTTC
d_gene: NA
v_gene: TRBV20-1
j_gene: TRBJ2-5
abundance: few

CDR3aa: CASSQARNEQFF
CDR3nt: TGTGCCAGCAGCCAAGCCCGAAATGAGCAGTTCTTC
d_gene: NA
v_gene: TRBV3-1
j_gene: TRBJ2-1
abundance: few

CDR3aa: CASSYPGPYEQYF
CDR3nt: TGTGCCAGCAGTTACCCGGGCCCCTACGAGCAGTACTTC
d_gene: NA
v_gene: TRBV6-6
j_gene: TRBJ2-7
abundance: few

CDR3aa: CSVSIREGPFNEQFF
CDR3nt: TGCAGCGTTTCCATCCGGGAGGGCCCGTTCAATGAGCAGTTCTTC
d_gene: TRBD2
v_gene: TRBV29-1
j_gene: TRBJ2-1
abundance: few

CDR3aa: CASSLGSTQETQYF
CDR3nt: TGCGCCAGCAGCTTGGGGAGCACCCAAGAGACCCAGTACTTC
d_gene: NA
v_gene: TRBV5-1
j_gene: TRBJ2-5
abundance: NA

CDR3aa: CASSLGTDYGYNF
CDR3nt: TGTGCCAGCAGCTTAGGGACGGATTATGGCTACAACTTC
d_gene: NA
v_gene: TRBV7-9
j_gene: TRBJ1-2
abundance: few

CDR3aa: CAISDGTGNIQYF
CDR3nt: TGTGCCATCAGTGATGGGACAGGAAACATTCAGTACTTC
d_gene: TRBD1
v_gene: TRBV10-3
j_gene: TRBJ2-4
abundance: many

CDR3aa: CASSEVRGGVVDTQYF
CDR3nt: TGTGCCAGCAGTGAAGTTCGCGGGGGGGTTGTAGATACGCAGTATTTT
d_gene: TRBD2
v_gene: TRBV2
j_gene: TRBJ2-3
abundance: few

CDR3aa: CASSPSGSTDTQYF
CDR3nt: TGCGCCAGCAGCCCGAGCGGCAGCACAGATACGCAGTATTTT
d_gene: NA
v_gene: TRBV5-1
j_gene: TRBJ2-3
abundance: many

CDR3aa: CASSLQRDTGELFF
CDR3nt: TGTGCCAGCAGCTTACAGAGGGACACCGGGGAGCTGTTTTTT
d_gene: NA
v_gene: TRBV7-8
j_gene: TRBJ2-2
abundance: few

CDR3aa: CSAARDSEQYF
CDR3nt: TGCAGTGCCGCTAGGGACAGCGAGCAGTACTTC
d_gene: TRBD1
v_gene: TRBV20-1
j_gene: TRBJ2-7
abundance: NA

CDR3aa: CASSLGQKTYEQYF
CDR3nt: TGCGCCAGCAGCTTGGGACAAAAGACTTACGAGCAGTACTTC
d_gene: NA
v_gene: TRBV5-1
j_gene: TRBJ2-7
abundance: few

CDR3aa: CASSPPRRTYEQYF
CDR3nt: TGCGCCAGCAGCCCCCCGAGGAGGACCTACGAGCAGTACTTC
d_gene: NA
v_gene: TRBV5-1
j_gene: TRBJ2-7
abundance: few

CDR3aa: CASRAQGRFNEQFF
CDR3nt: TGTGCCAGCAGGGCCCAGGGGAGGTTCAATGAGCAGTTCTTC
d_gene: NA
v_gene: TRBV6-1
j_gene: TRBJ2-1
abundance: NA

CDR3aa: CASSLDAYRESSYEQYF
CDR3nt: TGCGCCAGCAGCTTGGACGCGTACAGGGAATCGTCCTACGAGCAGTACTTC
d_gene: NA
v_gene: TRBV5-1
j_gene: TRBJ2-7
abundance: many

CDR3aa: CATSRVPETVSTYEQYF
CDR3nt: TGTGCCACCAGCAGAGTTCCCGAGACAGTTTCCACCTACGAGCAGTACTTC
d_gene: NA
v_gene: TRBV15
j_gene: TRBJ2-7
abundance: NA

CDR3aa: CASSLRGLGSRETQYF
CDR3nt: TGTGCCAGCAGTTTAAGAGGACTAGGATCCCGAGAGACCCAGTACTTC
d_gene: TRBD2
v_gene: TRBV12-3/TRBV12-4
j_gene: TRBJ2-5
abundance: few

CDR3aa: CASSPVVGQYF
CDR3nt: TGTGCCAGCAGCCCAGTGGTAGGCCAGTACTTC
d_gene: NA
v_gene: TRBV11-2
j_gene: TRBJ2-7
abundance: few

CDR3aa: CSARDPNTGELFF
CDR3nt: TGCAGTGCTAGAGATCCGAACACCGGGGAGCTGTTTTTT
d_gene: NA
v_gene: TRBV20-1
j_gene: TRBJ2-2
abundance: many

CDR3aa: CASSEYPGQGKETQYF
CDR3nt: TGTGCCAGCAGTGAATATCCGGGACAGGGGAAAGAGACCCAGTACTTC
d_gene: TRBD1
v_gene: TRBV25-1
j_gene: TRBJ2-5
abundance: NA

CDR3aa: CSARTPDRGRGGYTF
CDR3nt: TGCAGTGCTAGGACCCCGGACAGGGGGCGAGGTGGCTACACCTTC
d_gene: TRBD1
v_gene: TRBV20-1
j_gene: TRBJ1-2
abundance: NA

CDR3aa: CASSLTLAVETQYF
CDR3nt: TGTGCCAGCAGCCTGACACTAGCCGTGGAGACCCAGTACTTC
d_gene: NA
v_gene: TRBV14
j_gene: TRBJ2-5
abundance: NA

CDR3aa: CASSSPRRGQETQYF
CDR3nt: TGTGCCAGCAGTTCCCCCCGGCGGGGACAAGAGACCCAGTACTTC
d_gene: NA
v_gene: TRBV12-3/TRBV12-4
j_gene: TRBJ2-5
abundance: NA

CDR3aa: CATSDYLAGGSYNEQFF
CDR3nt: TGTGCCACCAGTGATTACCTAGCGGGAGGGTCCTACAATGAGCAGTTCTTC
d_gene: TRBD2
v_gene: TRBV24-1
j_gene: TRBJ2-1
abundance: few

CDR3aa: CSARDPGLAGGLNEQFF
CDR3nt: TGCAGTGCTAGAGATCCCGGACTAGCGGGAGGGTTAAATGAGCAGTTCTTC
d_gene: TRBD2
v_gene: TRBV20-1
j_gene: TRBJ2-1
abundance: NA

CDR3aa: CASSSPGLAGGEQYF
CDR3nt: TGCGCCAGCAGTTCTCCGGGACTAGCGGGAGGAGAGCAGTACTTC
d_gene: TRBD2
v_gene: TRBV5-1
j_gene: TRBJ2-7
abundance: few

CDR3aa: CASSPIPRAGNTGELFF
CDR3nt: TGTGCCAGCAGTCCCATACCGAGGGCAGGGAACACCGGGGAGCTGTTTTTT
d_gene: NA
v_gene: TRBV12-3/TRBV12-4
j_gene: TRBJ2-2
abundance: NA

CDR3aa: CASTQPSGADTQYF
CDR3nt: TGCGCCAGCACGCAACCCAGCGGGGCAGATACGCAGTATTTT
d_gene: TRBD2
v_gene: TRBV10-2
j_gene: TRBJ2-3
abundance: NA

CDR3aa: CSARDRSVSYEQYF
CDR3nt: TGCAGTGCTAGAGATCGGAGCGTCTCCTACGAGCAGTACTTC
d_gene: NA
v_gene: TRBV20-1
j_gene: TRBJ2-7
abundance: NA

CDR3aa: CASSQVRGGWETQYF
CDR3nt: TGCGCCAGCAGCCAAGTACGGGGGGGCTGGGAGACCCAGTACTTC
d_gene: TRBD2
v_gene: TRBV4-1
j_gene: TRBJ2-5
abundance: NA